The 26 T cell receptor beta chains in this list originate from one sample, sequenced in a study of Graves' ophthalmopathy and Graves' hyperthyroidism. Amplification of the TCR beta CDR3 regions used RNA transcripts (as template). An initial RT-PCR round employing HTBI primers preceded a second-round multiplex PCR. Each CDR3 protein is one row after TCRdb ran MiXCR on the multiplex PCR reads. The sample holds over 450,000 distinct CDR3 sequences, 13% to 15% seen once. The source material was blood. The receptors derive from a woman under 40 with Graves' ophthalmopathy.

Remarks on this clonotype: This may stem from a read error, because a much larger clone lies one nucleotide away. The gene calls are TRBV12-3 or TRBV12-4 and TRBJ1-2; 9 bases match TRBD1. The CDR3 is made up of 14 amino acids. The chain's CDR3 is CASSSGGTGHGYSF. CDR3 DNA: TGTGCCAGCAGTTCGGGAGGGACAGGGCATGGCTACAGCTTC.

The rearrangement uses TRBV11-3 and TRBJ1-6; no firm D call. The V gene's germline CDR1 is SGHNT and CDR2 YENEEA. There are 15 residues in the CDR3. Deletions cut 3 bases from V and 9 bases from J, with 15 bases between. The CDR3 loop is CASSFTLLGSSPLHF. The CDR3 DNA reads TGTGCCAGCAGCTTTACGCTCCTTGGGTCTTCACCCCTCCACTTT.

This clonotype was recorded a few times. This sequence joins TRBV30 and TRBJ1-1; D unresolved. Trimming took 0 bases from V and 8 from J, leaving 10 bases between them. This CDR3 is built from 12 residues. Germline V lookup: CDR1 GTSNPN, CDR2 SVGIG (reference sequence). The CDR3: CAWSVSDAEAFF. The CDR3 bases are TGTGCCTGGAGTGTATCGGACGCAGAAGCTTTCTTT.

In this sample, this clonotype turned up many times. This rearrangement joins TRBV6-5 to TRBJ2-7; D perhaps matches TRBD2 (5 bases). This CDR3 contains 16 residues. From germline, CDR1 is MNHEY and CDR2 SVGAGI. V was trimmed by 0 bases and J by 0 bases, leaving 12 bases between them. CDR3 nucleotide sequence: TGTGCCAGCAGTTACTCGTTCCGGGGAAGCTCCTACGAGCAGTACTTC. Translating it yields CASSYSFRGSSYEQYF.

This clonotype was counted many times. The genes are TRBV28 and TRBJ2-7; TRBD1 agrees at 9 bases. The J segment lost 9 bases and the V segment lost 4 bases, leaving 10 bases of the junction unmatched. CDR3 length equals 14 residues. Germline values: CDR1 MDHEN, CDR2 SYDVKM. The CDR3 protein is CASSSGQGILRQYF. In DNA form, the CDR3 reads TGTGCCAGCAGTTCGGGACAGGGTATATTACGGCAGTACTTC.

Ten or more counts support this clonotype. The CDR3 DNA reads as TGTGCCAGCAGCTCCCCAGCTCTCTCCTACGAGCAGTACTTC. Protein product: CASSSPALSYEQYF. The chain uses TRBV12-3 or TRBV12-4 and TRBJ2-7; D is unresolved. The CDR3 sequence is 14 residues long. Trimming took 6 bases from V and 0 from J, leaving 12 bases between them.

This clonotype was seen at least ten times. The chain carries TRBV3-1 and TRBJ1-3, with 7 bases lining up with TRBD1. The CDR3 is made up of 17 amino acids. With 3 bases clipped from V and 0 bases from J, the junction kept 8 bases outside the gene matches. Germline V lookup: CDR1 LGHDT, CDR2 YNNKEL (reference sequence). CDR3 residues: CASSHDGTALSGNTIYF. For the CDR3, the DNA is TGTGCCAGCAGCCACGACGGGACAGCGCTCTCTGGAAACACCATATATTTT.

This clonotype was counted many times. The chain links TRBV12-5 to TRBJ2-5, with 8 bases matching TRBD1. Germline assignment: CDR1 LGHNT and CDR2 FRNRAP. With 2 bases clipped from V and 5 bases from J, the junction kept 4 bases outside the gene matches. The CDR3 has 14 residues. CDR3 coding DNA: TGTGCTAGTGGTTTGTCAGGGGGCCGGGAGACCCAGTACTTC. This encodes CASGLSGGRETQYF.

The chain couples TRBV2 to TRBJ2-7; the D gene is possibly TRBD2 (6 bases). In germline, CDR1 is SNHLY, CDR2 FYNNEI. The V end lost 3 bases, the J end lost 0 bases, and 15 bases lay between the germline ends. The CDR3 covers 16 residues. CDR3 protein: CASSEGPWRDSYEQYF. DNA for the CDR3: TGTGCCAGCAGTGAGGGGCCTTGGCGGGACTCCTACGAGCAGTACTTC. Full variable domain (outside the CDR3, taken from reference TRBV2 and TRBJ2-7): EPEVTQTPSHQVTQMGQEVILRCVPISNHLYFYWYRQILGQKVEFLVSFYNNEISEKSEIFDDQFSVERPDGSNFTLKIRSTKLEDSAMYFCASSEGPWRDSYEQYFGPGTRLTVT.

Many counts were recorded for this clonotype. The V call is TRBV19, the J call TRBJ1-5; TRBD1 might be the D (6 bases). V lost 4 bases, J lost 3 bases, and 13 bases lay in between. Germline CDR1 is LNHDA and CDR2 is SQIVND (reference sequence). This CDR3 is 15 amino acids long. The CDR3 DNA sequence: TGTGCCAGTAGTACGGGGGCCGGAAACAATCAGCCCCAGCATTTT. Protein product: CASSTGAGNNQPQHF. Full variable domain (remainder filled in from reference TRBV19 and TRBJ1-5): DGGITQSPKYLFRKEGQNVTLSCEQNLNHDAMYWYRQDPGQGLRLIYYSQIVNDFQKGDIAEGYSVSREKKESFPLTVTSAQKNPTAFYLCASSTGAGNNQPQHFGDGTRLSIL.

The CDR3 DNA sequence: TGTGCCAGCAGTTCCGGGACAGGGGGCACGGGCGGCTACACCTTC. Translation gives CASSSGTGGTGGYTF. The chain has TRBV12-3 or TRBV12-4 and TRBJ1-2; 12 bases are a match to TRBD1. CDR3 length: 15 residues. Losses at the gene ends were 4 bases for V and 8 bases for J; bases not matched to a gene: 8.

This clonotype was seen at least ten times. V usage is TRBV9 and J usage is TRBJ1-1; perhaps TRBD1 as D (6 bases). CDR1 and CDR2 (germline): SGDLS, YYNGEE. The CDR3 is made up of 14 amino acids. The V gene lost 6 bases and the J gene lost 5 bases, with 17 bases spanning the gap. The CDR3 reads CASTTADSRTEAFF. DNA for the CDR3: TGTGCCAGCACGACCGCGGACAGCAGGACTGAAGCTTTCTTT.

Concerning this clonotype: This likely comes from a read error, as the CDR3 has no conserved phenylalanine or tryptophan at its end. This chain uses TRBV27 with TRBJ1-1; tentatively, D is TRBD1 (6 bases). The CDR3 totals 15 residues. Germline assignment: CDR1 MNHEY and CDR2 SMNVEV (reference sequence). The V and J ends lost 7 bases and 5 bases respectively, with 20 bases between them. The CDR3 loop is CASTPRDTGWTEAFV. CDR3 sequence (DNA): TGTGCCAGCACCCCAAGGGACACAGGGTGGACTGAAGCTTTCGTT.

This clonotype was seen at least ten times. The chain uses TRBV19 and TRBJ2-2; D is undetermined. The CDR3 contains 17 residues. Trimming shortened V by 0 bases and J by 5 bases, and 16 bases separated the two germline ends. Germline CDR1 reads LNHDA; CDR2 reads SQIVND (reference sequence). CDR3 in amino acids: CASSIDLQEPVTGELFF. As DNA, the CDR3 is TGTGCCAGTAGTATAGACCTCCAGGAGCCCGTGACCGGGGAGCTGTTTTTT.

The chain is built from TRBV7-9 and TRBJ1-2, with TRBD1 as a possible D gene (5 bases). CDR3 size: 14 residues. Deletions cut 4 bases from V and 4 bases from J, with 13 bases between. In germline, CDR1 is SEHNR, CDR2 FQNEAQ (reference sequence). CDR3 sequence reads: CASSYGTSAYGYTF. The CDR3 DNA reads TGTGCCAGCAGCTACGGGACGTCGGCCTATGGCTACACCTTC.

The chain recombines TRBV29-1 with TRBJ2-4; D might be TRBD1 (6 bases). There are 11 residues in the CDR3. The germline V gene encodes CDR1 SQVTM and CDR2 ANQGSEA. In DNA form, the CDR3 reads TGCACCCACGGGACACAAAACATTCAGTACTTC. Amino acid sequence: CTHGTQNIQYF.

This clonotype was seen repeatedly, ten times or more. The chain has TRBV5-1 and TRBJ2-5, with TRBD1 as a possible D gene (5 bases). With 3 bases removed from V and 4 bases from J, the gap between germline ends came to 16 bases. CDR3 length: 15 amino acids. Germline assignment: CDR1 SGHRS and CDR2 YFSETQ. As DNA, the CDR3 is TGCGCCAGCAGCTCAGGGTCGGGTTCAGGAGAGACCCAGTACTTC. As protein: CASSSGSGSGETQYF. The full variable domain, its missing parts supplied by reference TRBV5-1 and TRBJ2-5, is KAGVTQTPRYLIKTRGQQVTLSCSPISGHRSVSWYQQTPGQGLQFLFEYFSETQRNKGNFPGRFSGRQFSNSRSEMNVSTLELGDSALYLCASSSGSGSGETQYFGPGTRLLVL.

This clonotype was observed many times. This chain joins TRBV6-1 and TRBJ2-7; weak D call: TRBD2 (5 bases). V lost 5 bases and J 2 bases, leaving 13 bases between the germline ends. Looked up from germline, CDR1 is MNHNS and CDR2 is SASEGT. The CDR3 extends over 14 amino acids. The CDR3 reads CASSPSGFPYEQYF. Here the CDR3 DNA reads TGTGCCAGCAGTCCGTCGGGGTTCCCCTACGAGCAGTACTTC.

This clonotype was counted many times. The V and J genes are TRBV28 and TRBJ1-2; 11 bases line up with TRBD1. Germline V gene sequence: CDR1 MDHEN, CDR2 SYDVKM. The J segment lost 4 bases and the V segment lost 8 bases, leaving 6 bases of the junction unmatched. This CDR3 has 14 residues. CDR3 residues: CASAWDRGIYGYTF. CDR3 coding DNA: TGTGCCAGCGCTTGGGACAGGGGGATCTATGGCTACACCTTC.

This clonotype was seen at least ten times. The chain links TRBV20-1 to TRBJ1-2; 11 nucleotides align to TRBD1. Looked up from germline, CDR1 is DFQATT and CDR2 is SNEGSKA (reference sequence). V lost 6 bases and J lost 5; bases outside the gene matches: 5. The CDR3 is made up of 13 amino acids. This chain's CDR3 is CSARTGGAYGYTF. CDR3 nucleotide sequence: TGCAGTGCCCGGACAGGGGGCGCGTATGGCTACACCTTC.

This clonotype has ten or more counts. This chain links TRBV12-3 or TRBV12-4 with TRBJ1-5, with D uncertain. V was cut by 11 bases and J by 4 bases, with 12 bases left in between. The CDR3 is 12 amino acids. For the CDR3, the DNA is TGTGCCGTCCAACTAGGGAATCAGCCCCAGCATTTT. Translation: CAVQLGNQPQHF.

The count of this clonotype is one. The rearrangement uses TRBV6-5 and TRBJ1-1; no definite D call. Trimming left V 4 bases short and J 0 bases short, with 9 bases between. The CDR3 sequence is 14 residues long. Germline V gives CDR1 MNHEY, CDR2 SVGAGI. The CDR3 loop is CASSCPGVNTEAFF. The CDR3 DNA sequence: TGTGCCAGCAGTTGTCCCGGGGTGAACACTGAAGCTTTCTTT.

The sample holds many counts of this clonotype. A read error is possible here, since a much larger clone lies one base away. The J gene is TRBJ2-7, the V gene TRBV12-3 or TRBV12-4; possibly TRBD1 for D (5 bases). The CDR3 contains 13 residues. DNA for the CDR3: TGTACCAGCAGTCGACAGACAAGCTACGAGCAGTACTTC. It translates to CTSSRQTSYEQYF.

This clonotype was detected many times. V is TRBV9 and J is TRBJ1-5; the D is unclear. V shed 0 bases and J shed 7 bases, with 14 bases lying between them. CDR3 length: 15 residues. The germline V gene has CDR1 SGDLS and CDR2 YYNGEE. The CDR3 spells CASSVGVETGQPQHF. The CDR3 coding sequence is TGTGCCAGCAGCGTAGGCGTGGAGACGGGACAGCCCCAGCATTTT.

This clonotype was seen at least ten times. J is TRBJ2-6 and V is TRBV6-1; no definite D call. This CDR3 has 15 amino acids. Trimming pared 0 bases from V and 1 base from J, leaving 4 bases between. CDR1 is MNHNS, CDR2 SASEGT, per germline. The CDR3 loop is CASSEAASGANVLTF. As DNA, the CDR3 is TGTGCCAGCAGTGAAGCGGCTTCTGGGGCCAACGTCCTGACTTTC.

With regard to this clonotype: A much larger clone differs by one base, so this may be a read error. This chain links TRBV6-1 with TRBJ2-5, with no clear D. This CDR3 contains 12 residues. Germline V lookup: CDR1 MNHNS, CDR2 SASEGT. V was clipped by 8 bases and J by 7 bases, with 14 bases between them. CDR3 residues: CASGPVTPTQYF. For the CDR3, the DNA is TGTGCCAGCGGACCGGTCACCCCGACCCAGTACTTC.